Given below is one T cell receptor (beta chain) in context. Its target is unknown. The CDR3 extends over 14 amino acids. Germline CDR1 and CDR2: SQVTM and ANQGSEA. Between the trimmed V and J ends, which lost 2 bases and 5 bases, there was a span of 15 bases. The data were taken from a study of shared clonotypes between healthy human individuals. Study in general: Three CD4 naive, three CD4 memory, two CD8 naive and one CD8 memory plate were used per donor.

CD45RO-negative cells were positively selected for CCR7, leaving out terminally differentiated effector memory CD45RA+ cells. Donors were healthy HIV-negative adults without recent acute infections or vaccinations. Study-wide points: It was the few donors that limited the genetic and exposure-history diversity represented.

The assay was immunoSEQ multiplex PCR, and TCRdb's table has in-frame clones only and misses some. The sample consists of about 800,000 clones, about 96% of them appearing once. The sequencing input was naive CD8+ T cells sorted from blood. The chain has TRBV29-1 and TRBJ2-5; D unresolved. The sequence was collected from a man under 40 in good health. CDR3 in amino acids: CSVERGFGLETQYF. CDR3 bases: TGCAGCGTTGAACGAGGATTTGGGTTGGAGACCCAGTACTTC.